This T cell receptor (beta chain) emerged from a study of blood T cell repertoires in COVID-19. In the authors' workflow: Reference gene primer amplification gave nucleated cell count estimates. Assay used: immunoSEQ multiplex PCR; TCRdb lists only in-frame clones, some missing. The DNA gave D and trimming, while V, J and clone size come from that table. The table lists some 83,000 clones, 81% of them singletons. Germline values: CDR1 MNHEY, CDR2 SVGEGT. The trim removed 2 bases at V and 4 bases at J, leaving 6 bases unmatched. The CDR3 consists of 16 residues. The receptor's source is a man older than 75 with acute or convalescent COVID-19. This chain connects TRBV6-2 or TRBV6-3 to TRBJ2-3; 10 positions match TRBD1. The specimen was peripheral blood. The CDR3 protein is CASSYKGQGTADTQYF. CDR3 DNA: TGTGCCAGCAGTTACAAGGGACAGGGGACCGCAGATACGCAGTATTTT.